The clone carrying this T cell receptor beta chain is a singleton in its sample. The target antigen is unknown. Germline is not matched at one junction end, which may reflect a read error. CDR1 MNHEY and CDR2 SVGAGI come from the germline V gene. The CDR3 consists of 15 residues. Method: immunoSEQ multiplex PCR; TCRdb's copy keeps in-frame clones and lacks some. This table holds 110,000 or so clones, approximately 87% found once. This sample was included in a study of a mutant IDH1 vaccine in newly diagnosed glioma. Overall study context: The therapy given earlier, which was standard therapy, consisted of radiotherapy, temozolomide, or both, and most of the patients received both.

Time point meaning: week 11, during vaccination. Doses comprised 300 ug of mutant IDH1 20-mer peptide each, plus topical imiquimod. Diagnosis in the donors showed new WHO grade 3 or 4 astrocytomas that were IDH1-mutant and ATRX-lost. The sequence was obtained from a woman aged 50 to 60 with glioma. The chain combines TRBV6-5 with TRBJ2-2; TRBD2 aligns across 9 bases. The sequencing here drew on PBMCs, taken from a glioma patient whose treatment included an IDH1 peptide vaccine. The CDR3 DNA sequence: TGTGTCAGCAGTTGGACTAGCGATGACACCGGGGAGCTGTTTTTT. It yields the protein CVSSWTSDDTGELFF.